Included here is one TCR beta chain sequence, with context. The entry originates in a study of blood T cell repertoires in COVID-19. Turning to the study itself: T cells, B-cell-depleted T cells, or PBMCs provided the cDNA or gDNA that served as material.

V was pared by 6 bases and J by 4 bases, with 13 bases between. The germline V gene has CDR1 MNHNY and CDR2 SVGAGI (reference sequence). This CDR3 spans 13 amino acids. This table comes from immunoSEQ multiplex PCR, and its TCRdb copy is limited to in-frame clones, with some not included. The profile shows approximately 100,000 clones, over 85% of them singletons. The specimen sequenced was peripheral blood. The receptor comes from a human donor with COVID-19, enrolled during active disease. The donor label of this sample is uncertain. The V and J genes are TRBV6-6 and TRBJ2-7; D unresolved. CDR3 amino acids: CASRFPPAYEQYF. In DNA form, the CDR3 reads TGTGCCAGCAGATTTCCCCCAGCGTACGAGCAGTACTTC.